This TCR beta chain was found in a study of blood T cells in healthy people across ages (dated by TCRdb to 2015 to 2017). Broadly, across the study: In model experiments, template switching captured about one uniquely barcoded TCR beta cDNA molecule for every two T cells. Using deep sequencing normalized with unique cDNA molecular identifiers, the study measured how TCR beta repertoire diversity changes with age. Donors were grouped into four age groups: young (average roughly 17 years), middle-aged (39), aged (about 60) and long-lived (approximately 81). To avoid experimental bias, donors of different ages were spread randomly across the sequencing lanes. The study analyzed two additional independent replicas of 1 million unique cDNA reads from the same blood draw for two donors, one aged 18 to 30 and one aged 80 or older.

This clonotype was seen only a few times. The antigen it recognizes is unknown. Base qualities are not at hand, and no much larger clone is one base apart. To prepare the library, 5' RACE was applied. Sequencing was performed on an Illumina HiSeq 2500. A second PCR of about 6 to 11 cycles was run with a J-beta primer mix and a sample-barcoded 5' primer. A unique molecular identifier was introduced onto each TCR beta cDNA molecule by a template-switch 5' adaptor carrying 12 random nucleotides. Each sample yielded at least 3 million CDR3-containing paired-end reads. First-strand cDNA synthesis was performed from all RNA using the Mint cDNA synthesis kit, with priming by a TRBC-specific oligonucleotide. After uracil-DNA glycosylase treatment, a first 18-cycle PCR used universal primers M1SS and BC2_uni_R on all cDNA. The published analysis was carried out like this. Each sample was normalized by randomly selecting 1 million high-quality reads, each carrying a distinct molecular identifier. Instead of being binned into consensus sequences, reads that shared molecular identifiers were thrown out. MiTCR, run with a Q25 quality threshold and the strictest error-elimination algorithm, handled CDR3 identification, clonotype clustering and error correction. A nonparametric unseen species model with Euler transformation was used to estimate lower-bound total TCR beta diversity. Using fastp at Q25 and MiXCR, TCRdb reprocessed the public reads and kept productive beta chains. Every CDR3 protein is listed once, alongside the most common genes and DNA of its rows. The V and J calls reflect TCRdb's pipeline rather than the authors' work. Counted in this sample were 790,000 or so distinct CDR3 sequences; less than 60% of them appeared once. The biggest ten clones account for 15% to 20% of the sample.

The CDR3, from cysteine to phenylalanine, totals 14 residues. Only the CDR3 DNA stays, 42 bases, in frame from base 1. V is clipped by 4 bases and J by 3 bases, and the sequence between their germline boundaries is 13 bases long. For CDR1 and CDR2, the germline V gene lists SGHDN and FVKESK. On the study overall, not on this receptor specifically: Estimates of total diversity from one million sequenced T cells were regarded as lower bounds and underestimates. The percentage of naive T cells measured by flow cytometry correlated strongly with observed TCR beta diversity. Compared with the aged group, the long-lived group had more naive CD4+ T cells, fewer expanded clones and increased TCR diversity, a pattern suggesting age selection. Observed TCR beta diversity per million T cells fell roughly linearly with age, and a significant reduction was already apparent by age roughly 40. Because profiling used bulk unsorted PBMCs, naive and antigen-experienced compartments could not be compared conclusively. Because the CMV infection status of the donors was unknown, age-related changes in expanded clonotypes may potentially have been confounded.

The donors were about 40 Caucasian individuals from Russia, aged roughly 6 to 90 years, who were systemically healthy. Approximately 10 milliliters of peripheral blood were collected from each donor into EDTA-treated Vacutainer tubes. Ficoll-Paque density-gradient centrifugation was used to isolate PBMCs, with at least 7 million per sample. Trizol reagent was used to extract total RNA from the PBMCs, yielding at least 6 micrograms per sample. Naive CD45RAhigh/CD27high T cell percentages were measured by flow cytometry on a PBMC aliquot from every donor. This sequence uses TRBV14 and TRBJ2-7, with the D gene tentatively TRBD1 or TRBD2, based on 5 matching bases in each. The sample consisted of blood. The clonotype originates from an older man in good health. The DNA is TGTGCCAGCAGCCTTCCCGGGGCCCTCTACGAGCAGTACTTC. This yields the protein CASSLPGALYEQYF.